These 30 T cell receptor beta chains came from one sample sequenced in a study of blood T cell repertoires in COVID-19. Assay used: immunoSEQ multiplex PCR; TCRdb lists only in-frame clones, some missing. The profile shows around 700,000 clones, just under 90% of them singletons. The sequencing input was peripheral blood. The receptors stem from a young woman with acute or convalescent COVID-19.

The chain employs TRBV30 and TRBJ1-2; a possible D gene is TRBD1 (5 bases). The CDR3 spans 16 residues. Germline V lookup: CDR1 GTSNPN, CDR2 SVGIG (reference sequence). V shed 1 base and J shed 5 bases, with 20 bases lying between them. CDR3 nucleotides: TGTGCCTGGAGTGACCCCGACAGACCAACCCTTTATGGCTACACCTTC. This translates into CAWSDPDRPTLYGYTF. The full variable domain, its missing parts supplied by reference TRBV30 and TRBJ1-2, is SQTIHQWPATLVQPVGSPLSLECTVEGTSNPNLYWYRQAAGRGLQLLFYSVGIGQISSEVPQNLSASRPQDRQFILSSKKLLLSDSGFYLCAWSDPDRPTLYGYTFGSGTRLTVV.

The chain couples TRBV6-5 to TRBJ1-1; D remains unclear. V lost 2 bases to trimming and J lost 0 bases, with 10 bases between them. The CDR3 is 15 residues long. In germline, CDR1 is MNHEY, CDR2 SVGAGI. CDR3 loop: CASSYSTVVNTEAFF. The CDR3 DNA reads as TGTGCCAGCAGTTACAGTACGGTAGTGAACACTGAAGCTTTCTTT.

The J gene is TRBJ1-1, the V gene TRBV5-5; D is unclear. V dropped 3 bases and J dropped 4 bases, with 4 bases sitting between them. CDR3 length: 11 residues. In germline, CDR1 is SGHKS, CDR2 YYEKEE (reference sequence). The CDR3 nucleotides read TGTGCCAGCAGCTGGAGCACTGAAGCTTTCTTT. Amino acid sequence: CASSWSTEAFF.

The gene calls are TRBV11-3 and TRBJ1-2; perhaps TRBD1 as D (5 bases). Trimming cost V 3 bases and J 4 bases, with 6 bases left between them. CDR3 size: 12 residues. The germline CDR1 and CDR2 sequences are SGHNT and YENEEA. The CDR3 nucleotides are TGTGCCAGCAGCTTGGACACCTATGGCTACACCTTC. Its protein product is CASSLDTYGYTF. Filled out from reference TRBV11-3 and TRBJ1-2, the complete variable domain reads EAGVVQSPRYKIIEKKQPVAFWCNPISGHNTLYWYLQNLGQGPELLIRYENEEAVDDSQLPKDRFSAERLKGVDSTLKIQPAELGDSAVYLCASSLDTYGYTFGSGTRLTVV.

The V and J genes are TRBV7-8 and TRBJ1-1; TRBD1 agrees at 7 bases. V gave up 5 bases and J gave up 1 base; unmatched junction bases: 7. The length of the CDR3 is 15 residues. Germline-derived CDR1 and CDR2 are SGHVS and FQNEAQ. CDR3 sequence reads: CASSPLTGRNTEAFF. In DNA form, the CDR3 reads TGTGCCAGCAGCCCCTTGACAGGGAGGAACACTGAAGCTTTCTTT. Based on the CDR3 plus reference TRBV7-8 and TRBJ1-1, the full variable domain is GAGVSQSPRYKVAKRGQDVALRCDPISGHVSLFWYQQALGQGPEFLTYFQNEAQLDKSGLPSDRFFAERPEGSVSTLKIQRTQQEDSAVYLCASSPLTGRNTEAFFGQGTRLTVV.

As regards this clone: Distinct nucleotide sequences in the sample also encode this CDR3. J is TRBJ1-2 and V is TRBV29-1; 9 nucleotides line up with TRBD1. The trim removed 7 bases at V and 2 bases at J, leaving 2 bases unmatched. Germline CDR1 is SQVTM and CDR2 is ANQGSEA. This CDR3 is built from 12 residues. The CDR3 DNA sequence: TGCAGCGCCGGACAGGGGAACTATGGCTACACCTTC. Translating gives CSAGQGNYGYTF.

J is TRBJ1-5 and V is TRBV19; D is unresolved. Trimming pared 1 base from V and 0 bases from J, leaving 16 bases between. This CDR3 comprises 18 residues. Germline V lookup: CDR1 LNHDA, CDR2 SQIVND (reference sequence). DNA for the CDR3: TGTGCCAGTAGTATAGCATCCTCGGGGATGTATAGCAATCAGCCCCAGCATTTT. Its protein product is CASSIASSGMYSNQPQHF.

The J gene is TRBJ2-5, the V gene TRBV18, with D perhaps matching TRBD1 (6 bases). With 2 bases removed from V and 2 bases from J, the gap between germline ends came to 21 bases. The CDR3 contains 18 residues. Germline V lookup: CDR1 KGHSH, CDR2 LQKENI. The CDR3, as DNA: TGTGCCAGCTCACCAAACCGGATCAGGGACACAAGGCAAGAGACCCAGTACTTC. Encoded protein: CASSPNRIRDTRQETQYF.

The rearrangement links TRBV18 to TRBJ2-1, with D tentatively TRBD1 (5 bases). V was clipped by 0 bases and J by 2 bases, with 11 bases between them. Germline V CDR1 and CDR2: KGHSH, LQKENI. The CDR3 is 16 amino acids. CDR3 protein: CASSPPRRQTYNEQFF. The CDR3 bases are TGTGCCAGCTCACCACCGCGGAGACAGACCTACAATGAGCAGTTCTTC.

This clone was found once. V gene TRBV24-1 combines with J gene TRBJ2-2, with D possibly matching TRBD2 (6 bases). From germline, CDR1 is KGHDR and CDR2 SFDVKD. Trimming removed 9 bases from V and 3 bases from J, with 10 bases in between. This CDR3 region has 13 residues. Written as DNA, the CDR3 is TGTGCCACCGCCTGGGGGGACACCGGGGAGCTGTTTTTT. It codes for CATAWGDTGELFF.

V usage is TRBV18 and J usage is TRBJ1-5; D is unclear. Trimming removed 1 base from V and 0 bases from J, with 16 bases in between. This CDR3 is built from 18 residues. Germline lookup yields CDR1 KGHSH and CDR2 LQKENI. CDR3 coding DNA: TGTGCCAGCTCACCACGGGAGCATTTCGGGGATAGCAATCAGCCCCAGCATTTT. It specifies CASSPREHFGDSNQPQHF.

This clone was counted a single time. This chain connects TRBV2 to TRBJ2-3, with no clear D. Trimming cost V 6 bases and J 2 bases, with 12 bases left between them. This CDR3 is 14 amino acids long. Germline loops: CDR1 SNHLY, CDR2 FYNNEI. CDR3 DNA: TGTGCCAGCAGCTCACACCCAAACACAGATACGCAGTATTTT. Residues: CASSSHPNTDTQYF.

The CDR3 region is CSVSGQGVGYEQYF. The DNA for the CDR3 is TGCAGCGTTTCTGGACAGGGGGTCGGGTACGAGCAGTACTTC. The chain carries TRBV29-1 and TRBJ2-7; 10 bases are a match to TRBD1. V shed 5 bases, J shed 4 bases, and the junction held 8 bases outside the gene matches. From germline, CDR1 is SQVTM and CDR2 ANQGSEA. This CDR3 comprises 14 residues.

The rearrangement uses TRBV5-8 and TRBJ2-1; the D gene is possibly TRBD2 (5 bases). The germline gives CDR1 SGHTS, CDR2 YDEGEE. CDR3 length: 16 residues. V was trimmed by 4 bases and J by 0 bases, leaving 14 bases between them. The CDR3: CASSRRRLSSYNEQFF. CDR3 DNA sequence: TGTGCCAGCAGCCGGCGACGACTAAGCTCCTACAATGAGCAGTTCTTC.

V is TRBV4-2 and J is TRBJ2-7; weak D call: TRBD1 (6 bases). The germline CDR1 and CDR2 sequences are LGHNA and YNFKEQ. The germline V and J ends were trimmed by 0 bases and 6 bases, with 15 bases remaining between them. The CDR3 is 15 residues long. CDR3 bases: TGTGCCAGCAGCCAAGAGGGGAACAGGGCCGGCGAGCAGTACTTC. Translation gives CASSQEGNRAGEQYF.

V and J are TRBV19 and TRBJ1-1; maybe TRBD1 (5 bases). The V gene lost 10 bases and the J gene lost 0 bases, with 12 bases spanning the gap. Germline CDR1 reads LNHDA; CDR2 reads SQIVND (reference sequence). The CDR3 has 13 amino acids. The CDR3 bases are TGTGCCACCTCCAGGGATTTGAACACTGAAGCTTTCTTT. Protein sequence: CATSRDLNTEAFF.

The chain links TRBV3-1 (or the pseudogene TRBV3-2) to TRBJ2-1; D may be TRBD1 (6 bases). The V gene's germline CDR1 is LGHDT and CDR2 YNNKEL (reference sequence). Trimming removed 2 bases from V and 0 bases from J, with 8 bases in between. The CDR3 has 15 residues. The CDR3: CASSQQGSSYNEQFF. As DNA, the CDR3 is TGTGCCAGCAGCCAACAGGGGAGCTCCTACAATGAGCAGTTCTTC.

The V call is TRBV18, the J call TRBJ1-6, with 10 bases fitting TRBD1. The trim removed 3 bases at V and 0 bases at J, leaving 8 bases unmatched. This CDR3 contains 19 residues. Germline CDR1 and CDR2: KGHSH and LQKENI. CDR3 sequence reads: CASSPGTGARGSYNSPLHF. The CDR3 DNA follows: TGTGCCAGCTCACCGGGGACAGGGGCGCGCGGCTCCTATAATTCACCCCTCCACTTT.

The chain is built from TRBV7-9 and TRBJ2-1; TRBD2 aligns across 9 bases. CDR1 and CDR2 (germline): SEHNR, FQNEAQ (reference sequence). The V segment lost 2 bases and the J segment 5 bases; nucleotides outside the gene matches: 4. CDR3 length equals 15 residues. The CDR3 region has the DNA TGTGCCAGCAGCTTAAGAAGCGGGGGGAACAATGAGCAGTTCTTC. Residues: CASSLRSGGNNEQFF.

This clone was counted a single time. The V and J genes are TRBV9 and TRBJ1-1; TRBD1 aligns across 8 bases. The germline V gene has CDR1 SGDLS and CDR2 YYNGEE. V was clipped by 3 bases and J by 4 bases; unmatched bases: 2. This CDR3 has 13 residues. The CDR3 sequence: CASSEGTGTEAFF. The CDR3 DNA sequence: TGTGCCAGCAGCGAGGGGACAGGCACTGAAGCTTTCTTT.

V gene TRBV25-1 combines with J gene TRBJ2-5; 9 bases are shared with TRBD2. Germline V gene sequence: CDR1 MGHDK, CDR2 SYGVNS. This CDR3 has 14 residues. Germline trimming cut 4 bases from V and 5 bases from J; bases unmatched to any gene: 5. CDR3 nucleotides: TGTGCCAGCAGTGGGACTAGCGAGGTGGAGACCCAGTACTTC. Amino acid sequence: CASSGTSEVETQYF.

The chain has TRBV5-1 and TRBJ1-5, with no clear D. V shed 0 bases and J shed 3 bases, with 10 bases lying between them. The germline V gene has CDR1 SGHRS and CDR2 YFSETQ. There are 15 residues in the CDR3. CDR3 in amino acids: CASSLDSFSNQPQHF. Written as DNA, the CDR3 is TGCGCCAGCAGCTTGGATTCCTTCTCCAATCAGCCCCAGCATTTT.

This rearrangement joins TRBV3-1 (or the pseudogene TRBV3-2) to TRBJ2-2, with TRBD1 matching 7 bases. Per the germline V gene, CDR1 is LGHDT and CDR2 is YNNKEL (reference sequence). The CDR3 covers 15 residues. After removal of 5 bases from V and 2 bases from J, the junction contained 5 bases not matched to a gene. This CDR3 is CASSAGTANTGELFF. CDR3 bases: TGTGCCAGCAGCGCCGGGACAGCTAACACCGGGGAGCTGTTTTTT.

The V and J genes are TRBV5-4 and TRBJ2-2, with a tentative D call TRBD1 (5 bases). CDR3 length: 13 residues. Looked up from germline, CDR1 is SGHNT and CDR2 is YYREEE (reference sequence). With 1 base removed from V and 4 bases from J, the gap between germline ends came to 5 bases. CDR3 nucleotides: TGTGCCAGCAGCTTGACAGGCACCGGGGAGCTGTTTTTT. Amino acid sequence: CASSLTGTGELFF.

In regard to this clone: The germline gene is not matched at one end of the junction; a read error may be the cause. The chain uses TRBV11-3 and TRBJ1-2, with a weak D call TRBD1 (6 bases). The CDR3 length is 16 residues. Germline CDR1 reads SGHNT; CDR2 reads YENEEA. CDR3 sequence reads: CAGSSGLVQGTYGYTF. The CDR3 DNA reads as TGTGCCGGCAGCAGTGGGCTCGTACAGGGAACTTATGGCTACACCTTC.

The chain links TRBV5-5 to TRBJ1-4; TRBD1 might be the D (6 bases). The CDR3 covers 12 residues. V was clipped by 5 bases and J by 8 bases, with 10 bases between them. The germline CDR1 and CDR2 sequences are SGHKS and YYEKEE (reference sequence). The CDR3 loop is CASSAQGEKLFF. CDR3 nucleotides: TGTGCCAGCAGTGCTCAGGGGGAAAAACTGTTTTTT.

The CDR3 nucleotides are TGTGCCAGCAGCCCCCTTAGCGGGGCGGGATACAATGAGCAGTTCTTC. This translates into CASSPLSGAGYNEQFF. The V and J genes are TRBV25-1 and TRBJ2-1; 8 positions agree with TRBD2. Trimming at V came to 6 bases and at J to 4 bases, leaving 11 bases not matched to a gene. CDR3 length: 16 residues. The germline V gene encodes CDR1 MGHDK and CDR2 SYGVNS.

The rearrangement joins TRBV19 to TRBJ2-2, with D hard to call. V lost 4 bases to trimming and J lost 1 base, with 7 bases between them. Per the germline V gene, CDR1 is LNHDA and CDR2 is SQIVND (reference sequence). The CDR3 contains 14 residues. CDR3 residues: CASSNTVNTGELFF. As DNA, the CDR3 is TGTGCCAGTAGTAATACAGTGAACACCGGGGAGCTGTTTTTT.

This clone showed up just once. This sequence joins TRBV13 and TRBJ2-1, with 8 positions matching TRBD1. Germline V CDR1 and CDR2: PRHDT, FYEKMQ (reference sequence). Trimming cost V 2 bases and J 8 bases; bases outside gene matches: 5. The CDR3 runs 14 residues. CDR3 in DNA: TGTGCCAGCAGCTTACGCAGGGGGCCGGATGAGCAGTTCTTC. This codes for CASSLRRGPDEQFF.

Turning to this clone: This same CDR3 is encoded by further DNA sequences in the sample. The rearrangement links TRBV9 to TRBJ1-2, with TRBD1 as a possible D gene (5 bases). The CDR3 is 11 amino acids. With 2 bases removed from V and 9 bases from J, the gap between germline ends came to 8 bases. Germline values: CDR1 SGDLS, CDR2 YYNGEE. CDR3 nucleotides: TGTGCCAGCAGCGTGGGGGGTAGCTACACCTTC. It yields the protein CASSVGGSYTF. The whole variable domain, filled in from reference TRBV9 and TRBJ1-2, reads DSGVTQTPKHLITATGQRVTLRCSPRSGDLSVYWYQQSLDQGLQFLIQYYNGEERAKGNILERFSAQQFPDLHSELNLSSLELGDSALYFCASSVGGSYTFGSGTRLTVV.